This TCR beta chain was sequenced in a study of shared clonotypes between healthy human individuals. Study background: Per donor, CD8 memory used one plate, CD8 naive used two, CD4 memory used three and CD4 naive used three.

Germline assignment: CDR1 SGHRS and CDR2 YFSETQ. J was trimmed by 0 bases and V by 4 bases; bases with no gene match: 11. This CDR3 has 18 amino acids. Measured with immunoSEQ multiplex PCR; TCRdb has only the in-frame clones, and not every one. Among over 850,000 clones listed, around 78% were seen once. This sequence originates from a man younger than 35 in good health. Some clones in this sample may be carry-over from other donors' samples. Sequencing used memory CD4+ T cells from PBMCs. Subset denoted: CD45RA-negative fraction. The gene calls are TRBV5-1 and TRBJ2-7; 12 positions match TRBD2. CDR3 in amino acids: CASSPSASGGGFSYEQYF. CDR3 DNA sequence: TGCGCCAGCAGCCCGTCCGCTAGCGGGGGGGGTTTCTCCTACGAGCAGTACTTC. Full variable domain (missing parts from reference TRBV5-1 and TRBJ2-7): KAGVTQTPRYLIKTRGQQVTLSCSPISGHRSVSWYQQTPGQGLQFLFEYFSETQRNKGNFPGRFSGRQFSNSRSEMNVSTLELGDSALYLCASSPSASGGGFSYEQYFGPGTRLTVT.